This T cell receptor (beta chain) was retrieved from a study of spatial heterogeneity in lung cancer. Germline loops: CDR1 MNHEY, CDR2 SMNVEV (reference sequence). The CDR3 is 17 amino acids. Between the trimmed V and J ends, which lost 5 bases and 5 bases, there was a span of 24 bases. With respect to this clonotype: Its antigen is still unknown.

Noted time point: sample taken at primary tumor resection. Samples were obtained from 70 or so donors, all untreated early-stage non-small cell lung cancer patients. The study's findings and limits: Mutation tallies in tumors tracked expanded intratumoral alpha and beta TCR counts. The authors estimated that approximately 7% of tumor T cells were covered for alpha chains and more than 11% for beta chains.

TCRdb re-called the 5' RACE reads through MiXCR, storing one row per CDR3 protein. The sample yields thousands of distinct CDR3 sequences, about 16% seen once. The sequence was collected from a female donor with early-stage non-small cell lung cancer. This rearrangement joins TRBV27 to TRBJ2-5; TRBD2 is a possible D gene (5 bases). The sample here was lung tumor tissue, taken at surgery. This chain's CDR3 is CASSPGLLGSALETQYF. CDR3 bases: TGTGCCAGCAGTCCCGGGCTCCTGGGGAGCGCCTTGGAGACCCAGTACTTC.